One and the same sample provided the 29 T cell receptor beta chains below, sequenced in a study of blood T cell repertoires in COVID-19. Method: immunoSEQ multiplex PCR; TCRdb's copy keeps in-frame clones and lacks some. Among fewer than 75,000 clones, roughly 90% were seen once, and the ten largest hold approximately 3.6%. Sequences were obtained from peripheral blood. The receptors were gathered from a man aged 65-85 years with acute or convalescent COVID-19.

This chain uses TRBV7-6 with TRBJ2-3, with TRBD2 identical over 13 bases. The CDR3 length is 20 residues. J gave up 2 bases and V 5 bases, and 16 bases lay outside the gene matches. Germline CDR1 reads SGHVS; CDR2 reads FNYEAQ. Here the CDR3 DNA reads TGTGCCAGCAGCGGGACTAGCGGGGTGACACAAACCAGATCCACAGATACGCAGTATTTT. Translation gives CASSGTSGVTQTRSTDTQYF.

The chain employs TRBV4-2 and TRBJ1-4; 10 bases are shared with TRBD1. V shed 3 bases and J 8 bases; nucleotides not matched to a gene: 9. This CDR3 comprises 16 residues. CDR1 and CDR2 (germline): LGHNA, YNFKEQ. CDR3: CASSHTSTGGFEKLFF. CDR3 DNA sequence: TGTGCCAGCAGCCACACTTCGACAGGGGGCTTCGAAAAACTGTTTTTT.

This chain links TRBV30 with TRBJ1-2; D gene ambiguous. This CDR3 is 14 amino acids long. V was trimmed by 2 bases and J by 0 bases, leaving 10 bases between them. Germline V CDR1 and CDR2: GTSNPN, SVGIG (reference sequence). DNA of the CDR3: TGTGCCTGGAGTCAAGAGGGTCCTAACTATGGCTACACCTTC. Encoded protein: CAWSQEGPNYGYTF.

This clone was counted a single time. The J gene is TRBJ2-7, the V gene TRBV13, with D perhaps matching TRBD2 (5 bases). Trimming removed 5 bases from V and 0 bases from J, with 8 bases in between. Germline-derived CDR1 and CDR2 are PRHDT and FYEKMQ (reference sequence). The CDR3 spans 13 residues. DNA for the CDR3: TGTGCCAGCAGCCGGGGAGACTCCTACGAGCAGTACTTC. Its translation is CASSRGDSYEQYF.

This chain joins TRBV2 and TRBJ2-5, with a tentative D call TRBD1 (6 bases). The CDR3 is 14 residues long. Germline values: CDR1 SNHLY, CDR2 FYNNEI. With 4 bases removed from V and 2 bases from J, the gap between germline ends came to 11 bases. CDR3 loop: CASSARRGQETQYF. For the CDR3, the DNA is TGTGCCAGCAGTGCACGAAGGGGGCAAGAGACCCAGTACTTC. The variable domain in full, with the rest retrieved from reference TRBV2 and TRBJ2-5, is EPEVTQTPSHQVTQMGQEVILRCVPISNHLYFYWYRQILGQKVEFLVSFYNNEISEKSEIFDDQFSVERPDGSNFTLKIRSTKLEDSAMYFCASSARRGQETQYFGPGTRLLVL.

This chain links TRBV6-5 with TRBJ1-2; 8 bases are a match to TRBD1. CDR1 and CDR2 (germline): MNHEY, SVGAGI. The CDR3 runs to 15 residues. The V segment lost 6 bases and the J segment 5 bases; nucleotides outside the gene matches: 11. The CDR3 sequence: CASSRTGRGTYGYTF. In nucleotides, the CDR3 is TGTGCCAGCAGCCGGACAGGGAGGGGGACATATGGCTACACCTTC.

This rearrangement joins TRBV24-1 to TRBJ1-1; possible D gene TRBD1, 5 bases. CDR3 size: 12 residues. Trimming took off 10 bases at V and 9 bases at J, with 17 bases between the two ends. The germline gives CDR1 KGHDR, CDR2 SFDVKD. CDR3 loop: CATGRMGHQAFF. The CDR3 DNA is TGTGCCACGGGTAGGATGGGGCACCAAGCTTTCTTT.

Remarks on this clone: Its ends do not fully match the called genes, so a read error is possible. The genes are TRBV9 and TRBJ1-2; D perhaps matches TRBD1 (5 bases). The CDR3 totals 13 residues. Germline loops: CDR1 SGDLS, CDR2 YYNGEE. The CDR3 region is CARRGGGLYGYTF. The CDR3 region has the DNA TGCGCCCGCCGCGGGGGGGGACTCTATGGCTACACCTTC. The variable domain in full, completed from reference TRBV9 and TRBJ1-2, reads DSGVTQTPKHLITATGQRVTLRCSPRSGDLSVYWYQQSLDQGLQFLIQYYNGEERAKGNILERFSAQQFPDLHSELNLSSLELGDSALYFCARRGGGLYGYTFGSGTRLTVV.

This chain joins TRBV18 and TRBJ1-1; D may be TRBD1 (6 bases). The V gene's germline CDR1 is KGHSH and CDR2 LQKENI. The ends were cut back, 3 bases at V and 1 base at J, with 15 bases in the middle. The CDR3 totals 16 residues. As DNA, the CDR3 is TGTGCCAGCTCACCCTTCTTAAGGGGGGGGAACACTGAAGCTTTCTTT. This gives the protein CASSPFLRGGNTEAFF.

CDR3 sequence reads: CAWSVGTGVGEQYF. As DNA, the CDR3 is TGTGCCTGGAGTGTAGGGACAGGGGTGGGCGAGCAGTACTTC. The V call is TRBV30, the J call TRBJ2-7; 10 bases are shared with TRBD1. The CDR3 is 14 residues long. The junction had 5 bases not matched to a gene; V was cut back by 0 bases and J by 6 bases. Germline V gives CDR1 GTSNPN, CDR2 SVGIG (reference sequence).

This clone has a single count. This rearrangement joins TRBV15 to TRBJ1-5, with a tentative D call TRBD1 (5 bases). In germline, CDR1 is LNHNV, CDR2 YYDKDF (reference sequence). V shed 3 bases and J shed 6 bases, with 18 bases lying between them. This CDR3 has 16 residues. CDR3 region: CATSSSLIIGGQPQHF. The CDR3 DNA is TGTGCCACCAGCAGTAGCCTAATTATCGGGGGTCAGCCCCAGCATTTT.

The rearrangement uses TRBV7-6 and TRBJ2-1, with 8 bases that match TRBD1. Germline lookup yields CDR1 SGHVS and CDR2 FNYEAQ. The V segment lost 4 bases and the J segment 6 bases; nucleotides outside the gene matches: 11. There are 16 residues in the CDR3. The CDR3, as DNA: TGTGCCAGCAGCTCAGGCCGGTGGACAGGGTCCAATGAGCAGTTCTTC. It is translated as CASSSGRWTGSNEQFF.

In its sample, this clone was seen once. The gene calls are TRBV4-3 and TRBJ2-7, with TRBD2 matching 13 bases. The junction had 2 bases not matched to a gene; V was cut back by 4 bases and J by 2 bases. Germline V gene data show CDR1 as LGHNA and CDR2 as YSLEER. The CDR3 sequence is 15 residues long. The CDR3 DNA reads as TGCGCCAGCAGCCCAACTAGCGGGGGGGCCTACGAGCAGTACTTC. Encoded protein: CASSPTSGGAYEQYF.

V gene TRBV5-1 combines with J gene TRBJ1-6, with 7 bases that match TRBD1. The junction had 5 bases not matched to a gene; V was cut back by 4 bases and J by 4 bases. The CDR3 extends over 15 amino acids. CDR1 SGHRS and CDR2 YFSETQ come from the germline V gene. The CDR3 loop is CASSLRDSYNSPLHF. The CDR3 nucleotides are TGCGCCAGCAGCCTCCGGGACAGTTATAATTCACCCCTCCACTTT.

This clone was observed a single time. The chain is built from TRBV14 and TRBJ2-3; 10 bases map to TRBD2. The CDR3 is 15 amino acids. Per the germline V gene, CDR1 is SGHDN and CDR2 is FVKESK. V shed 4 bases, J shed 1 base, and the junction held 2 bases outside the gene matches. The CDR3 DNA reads TGTGCCAGCAGCCTCGGACTAGCGGGCACAGATACGCAGTATTTT. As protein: CASSLGLAGTDTQYF.

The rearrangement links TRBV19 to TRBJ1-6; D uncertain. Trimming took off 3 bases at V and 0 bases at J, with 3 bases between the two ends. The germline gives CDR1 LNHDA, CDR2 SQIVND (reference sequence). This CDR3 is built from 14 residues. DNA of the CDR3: TGTGCCAGTAGTATCAGCTCCTATAATTCACCCCTCCACTTT. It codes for CASSISSYNSPLHF.

The DNA for the CDR3 is TGTGCCAGCAGCCAAGATACTGGACTAGCCGGGGGCGGGTACTTC. Encoded protein: CASSQDTGLAGGGYF. This rearrangement joins TRBV14 to TRBJ2-5; 8 bases agree with TRBD2. In germline, CDR1 is SGHDN, CDR2 FVKESK. The V segment lost 0 bases and the J segment 13 bases; nucleotides outside the gene matches: 13. The CDR3 sequence is 15 residues long.

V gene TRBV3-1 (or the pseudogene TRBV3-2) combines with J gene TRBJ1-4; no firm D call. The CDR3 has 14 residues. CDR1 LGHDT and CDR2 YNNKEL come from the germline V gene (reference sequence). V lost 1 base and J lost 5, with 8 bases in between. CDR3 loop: CASSQVRSNEKLFF. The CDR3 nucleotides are TGTGCCAGCAGCCAAGTCCGGTCGAATGAAAAACTGTTTTTT.

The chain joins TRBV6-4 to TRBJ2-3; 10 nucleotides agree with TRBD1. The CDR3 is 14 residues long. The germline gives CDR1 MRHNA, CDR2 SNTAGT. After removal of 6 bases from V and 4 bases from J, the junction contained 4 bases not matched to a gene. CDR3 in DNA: TGTGCCAGCAGCTTCGGACAGGGGGCAGATACGCAGTATTTT. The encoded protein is CASSFGQGADTQYF.

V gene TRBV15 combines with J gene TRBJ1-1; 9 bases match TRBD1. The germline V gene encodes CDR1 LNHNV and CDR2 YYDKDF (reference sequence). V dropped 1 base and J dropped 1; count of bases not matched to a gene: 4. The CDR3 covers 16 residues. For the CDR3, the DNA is TGTGCCACCAGCAGAGGGGGGACAGGGTCGAACACTGAAGCTTTCTTT. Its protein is CATSRGGTGSNTEAFF.

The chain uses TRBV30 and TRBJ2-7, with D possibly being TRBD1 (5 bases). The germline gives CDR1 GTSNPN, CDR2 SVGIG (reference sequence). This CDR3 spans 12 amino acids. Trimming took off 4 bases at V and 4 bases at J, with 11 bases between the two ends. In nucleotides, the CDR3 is TGTGCCTGGAAAAGGGGCCCGTACGAGCAGTACTTC. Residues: CAWKRGPYEQYF.

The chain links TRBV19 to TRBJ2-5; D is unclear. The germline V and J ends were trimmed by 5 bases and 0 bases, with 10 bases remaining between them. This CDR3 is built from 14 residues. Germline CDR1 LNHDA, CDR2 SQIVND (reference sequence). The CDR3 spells CASSRRRDQETQYF. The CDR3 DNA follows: TGTGCCAGTAGTCGTCGACGGGACCAAGAGACCCAGTACTTC.

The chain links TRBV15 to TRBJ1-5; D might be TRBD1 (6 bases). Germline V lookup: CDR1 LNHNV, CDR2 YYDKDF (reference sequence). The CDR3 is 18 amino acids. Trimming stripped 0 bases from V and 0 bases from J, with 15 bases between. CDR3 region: CATSRDEWRTVSNQPQHF. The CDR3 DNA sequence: TGTGCCACCAGCAGAGATGAGTGGAGGACAGTTAGCAATCAGCCCCAGCATTTT.

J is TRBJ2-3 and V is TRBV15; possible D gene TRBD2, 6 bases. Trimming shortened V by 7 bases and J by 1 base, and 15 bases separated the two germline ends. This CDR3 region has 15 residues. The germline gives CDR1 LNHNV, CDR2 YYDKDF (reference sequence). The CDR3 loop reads CATNLGRGRTDTQYF. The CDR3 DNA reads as TGTGCCACCAACCTCGGGCGGGGCCGCACAGATACGCAGTATTTT.

CDR3 loop: CASSVGYEQYF. The CDR3 DNA sequence: TGCGCCAGCAGCGTCGGCTACGAGCAGTACTTC. The genes are TRBV5-1 and TRBJ2-7; D is unclear. The CDR3 contains 11 residues. Germline V gene lookup returns CDR1 SGHRS and CDR2 YFSETQ. With 4 bases removed from V and 3 bases from J, the gap between germline ends came to 5 bases.

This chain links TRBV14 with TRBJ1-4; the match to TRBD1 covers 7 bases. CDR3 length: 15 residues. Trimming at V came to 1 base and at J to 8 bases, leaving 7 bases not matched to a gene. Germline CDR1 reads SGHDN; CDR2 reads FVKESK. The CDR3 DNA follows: TGTGCCAGCAGCCAAGGAGGGGGCTCAGGGGAAAAACTGTTTTTT. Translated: CASSQGGGSGEKLFF. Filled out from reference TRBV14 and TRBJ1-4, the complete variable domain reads EAGVTQFPSHSVIEKGQTVTLRCDPISGHDNLYWYRRVMGKEIKFLLHFVKESKQDESGMPNNRFLAERTGGTYSTLKVQPAELEDSGVYFCASSQGGGSGEKLFFGSGTQLSVL.

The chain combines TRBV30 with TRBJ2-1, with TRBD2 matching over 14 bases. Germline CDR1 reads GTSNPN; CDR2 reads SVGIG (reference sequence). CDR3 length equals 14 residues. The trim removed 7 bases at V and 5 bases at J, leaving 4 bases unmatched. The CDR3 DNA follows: TGTGCCTCGACTAGCGGGGGGGCCGACAATGAGCAGTTCTTC. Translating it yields CASTSGGADNEQFF. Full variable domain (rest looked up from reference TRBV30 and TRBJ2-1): SQTIHQWPATLVQPVGSPLSLECTVEGTSNPNLYWYRQAAGRGLQLLFYSVGIGQISSEVPQNLSASRPQDRQFILSSKKLLLSDSGFYLCASTSGGADNEQFFGPGTRLTVL.

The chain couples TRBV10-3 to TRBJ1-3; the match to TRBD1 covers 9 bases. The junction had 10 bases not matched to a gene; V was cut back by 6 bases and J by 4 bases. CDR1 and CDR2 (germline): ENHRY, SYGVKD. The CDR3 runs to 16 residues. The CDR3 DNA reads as TGTGCCATCAGGTCCGGGACAGGGACAGTCGGAAACACCATATATTTT. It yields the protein CAIRSGTGTVGNTIYF.

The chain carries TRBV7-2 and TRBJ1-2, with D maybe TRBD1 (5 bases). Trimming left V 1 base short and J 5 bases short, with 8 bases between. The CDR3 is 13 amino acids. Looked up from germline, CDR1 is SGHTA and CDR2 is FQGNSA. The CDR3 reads CASSLGGEYGYTF. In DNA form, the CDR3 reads TGTGCCAGCAGCTTAGGGGGGGAGTATGGCTACACCTTC.